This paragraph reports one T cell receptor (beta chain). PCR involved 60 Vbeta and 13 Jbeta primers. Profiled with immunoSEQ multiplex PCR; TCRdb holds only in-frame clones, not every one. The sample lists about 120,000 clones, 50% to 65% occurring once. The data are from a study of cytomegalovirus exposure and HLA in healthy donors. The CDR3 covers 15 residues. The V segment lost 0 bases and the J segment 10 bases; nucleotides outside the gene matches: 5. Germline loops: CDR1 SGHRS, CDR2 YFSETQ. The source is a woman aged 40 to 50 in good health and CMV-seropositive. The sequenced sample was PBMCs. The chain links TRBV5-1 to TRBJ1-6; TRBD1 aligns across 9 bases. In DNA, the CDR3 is TGCGCCAGCAGCTTGGGGACAGGGGAGGGCTCACCCCTCCACTTT. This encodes CASSLGTGEGSPLHF.